This T cell receptor (beta chain) is drawn from a study of OX40 agonist ivuxolimab in advanced cancers. Across the whole study: Hepatocellular carcinoma, melanoma, renal cell or head and neck cancer was diagnosed in the dose-escalation patients.

This clone was counted at least ten times. This CDR3 contains 17 residues. CDR1 MGHRA and CDR2 YSYEKL come from the germline V gene. V was clipped by 1 base and J by 3 bases, with 19 bases between them. The protocol was immunoSEQ multiplex PCR, while the TCRdb copy is restricted to in-frame clones and leaves out a portion. The sample holds about 42,000 clones; around 84% are singletons and the top ten take about a fifth. With baseline, cycle 4 day 1, and cycle 7 day 1 as timepoints, blood was sampled. The TCR sequence derives from an adult with an advanced solid tumor such as melanoma, head and neck, liver or kidney cancer. The V call is TRBV4-1, the J call TRBJ2-7; tentatively, D is TRBD1 (6 bases). This specimen was CD4+ or CD8+ T cells sorted from blood, taken in a trial of the OX40 agonist ivuxolimab. The CDR3 region is CASSQGPTGYSVYEQYF. The CDR3 region has the DNA TGCGCCAGCAGCCAAGGCCCCACAGGGTATTCAGTCTACGAGCAGTACTTC.